Listed below are T cell receptor beta chains from one sample, sequenced in a study of cytomegalovirus exposure and HLA in healthy donors. Here immunoSEQ multiplex PCR was the method, and the copy in TCRdb shows in-frame clones only, minus some. Seen here are about 140,000 clones, around 86% observed once, and the top ten hold roughly 7.7%. Sequenced sample: PBMCs. All receptors come from a woman aged 45-65 years in good health and CMV-seropositive. Each CDR3 is given with its conserved first and last residue. A D gene is named only where the DNA matches it firmly. Not all rows give a size; the values are once, few, many and, for expanded clones, a class.

V,J,D,size,CDR3
TRBV5-5,TRBJ1-2,NA,NA,CASSPSPGTPVYGYTF
TRBV7-3,TRBJ2-5,NA,NA,CASRTVPGGRQETQYF
TRBV27,TRBJ2-1,TRBD2,NA,CASSLWPSGRGAYNEQFF
TRBV11-2,NA,NA,NA,CASSSRSIYSPYEQYF
TRBV6-1,TRBJ1-2,TRBD1,NA,CASSEGDREKNGYTF
TRBV10-3,TRBJ2-7,NA,once,CAISDPPYRDEQYF
TRBV9,TRBJ2-3,TRBD2,NA,CASSVELAGEDTQYF
TRBV6-1,TRBJ1-1,NA,NA,CASSRWPKNTEAFF
TRBV30,TRBJ2-6,NA,NA,CAWATGGANVLTF
TRBV7-9,TRBJ2-7,NA,NA,CASSSLALPYEQYF
TRBV11-2,TRBJ2-6,NA,NA,CASSLGRGGSGANVLTF
TRBV7-7,NA,NA,NA,CASSLGVSYEQYF
TRBV7-9,TRBJ1-1,TRBD1,NA,CASSMGQGDTEAFF
TRBV7-9,TRBJ2-7,NA,NA,CASSPGPLYEQYF
TRBV7-8,NA,NA,NA,CASSLGHAAPYEQYF
TRBV19,TRBJ2-1,TRBD2,NA,CASSPLGERGFYNEQFF
TRBV19,TRBJ2-1,NA,once,CASSSPGWDLAEQFF
TRBV21-1,TRBJ2-1,NA,few,CASGRKLRVGGNEQFF
TRBV6-1,TRBJ2-1,NA,NA,CASMRRNAYNEQFF
TRBV7-9,TRBJ2-1,TRBD1,NA,CASSRPTGSSYNEQFF
TRBV5-4,TRBJ1-2,TRBD1,few,CASSPDGGQGGGGYTF
TRBV9,TRBJ2-3,NA,NA,CASSEGLTTDTQYF
TRBV10-3,TRBJ1-3,NA,NA,CAAGSGNTIYF
TRBV7-2,TRBJ1-1,NA,NA,CASSLRQAYTEAFF
TRBV7-2,TRBJ2-5,NA,NA,CAGSLKRQETQYF
TRBV6-5,TRBJ2-4,NA,NA,CASSYSLEDIQYF
TRBV5-4,TRBJ2-5,NA,NA,CASSLGQGETQYF
TRBV6-6,TRBJ1-1,NA,NA,CASSLSRGDGTEAFF
TRBV28,TRBJ1-4,NA,once,CASSLFAGAFNEKLFF
TRBV29-1,TRBJ2-1,TRBD1,NA,CSVAGGRAETNEQFF
TRBV7-2,TRBJ1-5,TRBD1,NA,CASSPGGMGQPQHF
TRBV15,TRBJ1-1,TRBD1,NA,CATSREDRVAKAFF
TRBV30,TRBJ1-3,NA,NA,CAWRGGIGNTIYF
TRBV6-6,TRBJ1-2,NA,NA,CASSYPQATGDGYTF
TRBV9,TRBJ2-7,NA,NA,CASGPAGLYEQYF
TRBV4-3,TRBJ1-1,NA,few,CASSRGGTANTEAFF
TRBV19,TRBJ1-2,TRBD1,NA,CASRETGDFSLANYGYTF
TRBV6-1,TRBJ1-2,NA,NA,CASSEALRTLYGYTF
TRBV28,TRBJ2-7,TRBD1,NA,CASSPTGTGGYEQYF
TRBV18,TRBJ1-5,TRBD1,NA,CASSSGTGRVSPLGQPQHF
TRBV4-3,TRBJ1-3,TRBD1,few,CASSQGTGYYSGNTIYF
TRBV5-1,TRBJ1-1,NA,NA,CASSSAEAGRLHAEAFF
TRBV6-5,TRBJ1-1,NA,NA,CASSISGVTEAFF
TRBV28,TRBJ2-5,NA,NA,CASGLTGETQYF
TRBV29-1,TRBJ2-7,NA,NA,CSVVYKEKTAYEQYF
TRBV2,TRBJ2-7,NA,few,CASTWENSGTYEQYF
TRBV10-3,TRBJ1-1,NA,NA,CAISSAGGTVTEAFF
TRBV5-1,TRBJ2-3,TRBD2,NA,CASSLTTSGLGDTQYF
TRBV4-3,TRBJ2-7,NA,few,CASSQDVTAGEQYF
TRBV28,TRBJ1-1,NA,NA,CASSSLSPGEAFF
TRBV7-3,TRBJ2-3,NA,NA,CASSLYQRGTDTQYF
TRBV2,TRBJ2-3,TRBD1,once,CASDGDRTDTQYF
TRBV5-1,TRBJ2-1,NA,NA,CASSLDARSYNEQFF
TRBV6-1,TRBJ2-3,TRBD1,NA,CASSRGQPDTQYF
TRBV7-9,TRBJ2-7,NA,few,CASSLIHPRTLLSYEQYF